Listed here are 21 T cell receptor beta chains from one sample, sequenced in a study of identical twins (dated by TCRdb to 2016 to 2017). Receptor libraries were prepared by 5' RACE. Sequencing was carried out with an Illumina HiSeq 2000. TCRdb's own reprocessing of the public reads used fastp at Q25 and MiXCR and kept productive beta chains. One record per CDR3 amino acid sequence lists the most common genes and DNA. The sample contains 1.5 million or so distinct CDR3 sequences, more than 30% of them found a single time. The ten most abundant clones make up about 0.25% of the sample. Sequencing was performed on cord blood. These receptors came from a newborn girl in good health.

This clonotype was seen a handful of times. The genes are TRBV9 and TRBJ1-2, with D possibly being TRBD1 (6 bases). The CDR3 consists of 15 residues. Trimming cost V 4 bases and J 0 bases, with 13 bases left between them. CDR1 and CDR2 from the germline V gene are SGDLS and YYNGEE. CDR3 DNA: TGTGCCAGCAGCCAGTCTTGGACAGCTAACTATGGCTACACCTTC. Encoded protein: CASSQSWTANYGYTF.

The genes are TRBV11-1 and TRBJ2-5; D gene ambiguous. V lost 7 bases, J lost 11 bases, and 23 bases lay in between. From germline, CDR1 is SGHAT and CDR2 FQDESV (reference sequence). This CDR3 has 14 residues. The CDR3 DNA is TGTGCCAGCAACCCCCTCACAGAATACAATGAGCAGTACTTC. Residues: CASNPLTEYNEQYF.

This clonotype was picked up one time. CDR3 loop: CASSQGAPIAKNIQYF. In DNA form, the CDR3 reads TGTGCCAGCAGCCAAGGGGCTCCGATAGCCAAAAACATTCAGTACTTC. The rearrangement links TRBV4-2 to TRBJ2-4; D is undetermined. CDR1 is LGHNA, CDR2 YNFKEQ, per germline. V gave up 1 base and J gave up 0 bases, with 10 bases separating them. The CDR3 is 16 residues long.

This rearrangement joins TRBV13 to TRBJ1-1; TRBD1 agrees at 9 bases. V lost 1 base, J lost 1 base, and 1 base stayed unmatched. This CDR3 has 15 residues. The germline V gene encodes CDR1 PRHDT and CDR2 FYEKMQ (reference sequence). The CDR3 here is CASSLEDRGNTEAFF. The CDR3 DNA reads as TGTGCCAGCAGCTTAGAGGACAGGGGGAACACTGAAGCTTTCTTT. The variable domain in full, with the rest retrieved from reference TRBV13 and TRBJ1-1, is AAGVIQSPRHLIKEKRETATLKCYPIPRHDTVYWYQQGPGQDPQFLISFYEKMQSDKGSIPDRFSAQQFSDYHSELNMSSLELGDSALYFCASSLEDRGNTEAFFGQGTRLTVV.

The chain recombines TRBV18 with TRBJ2-5; 8 bases line up with TRBD2. CDR1 is KGHSH and CDR2 is LQKENI in the germline V gene. V shed 3 bases, J shed 7 bases, and the junction held 10 bases outside the gene matches. This CDR3 is built from 15 residues. The CDR3 here is CASSPSGMRVGTQYF. CDR3 sequence (DNA): TGTGCCAGCTCACCTAGCGGGATGCGAGTAGGGACCCAGTACTTC. Looking up the rest from reference TRBV18 and TRBJ2-5 gives the full variable domain: NAGVMQNPRHLVRRRGQEARLRCSPMKGHSHVYWYRQLPEEGLKFMVYLQKENIIDESGMPKERFSAEFPKEGPSILRIQQVVRGDSAAYFCASSPSGMRVGTQYFGPGTRLLVL.

The chain recombines TRBV20-1 with TRBJ2-1; TRBD2 is a possible D gene (6 bases). The V gene lost 2 bases and the J gene lost 0 bases, with 11 bases spanning the gap. The CDR3 is made up of 15 amino acids. CDR1 and CDR2 (germline): DFQATT, SNEGSKA (reference sequence). CDR3 nucleotides: TGCAGTGCTAGACCCGAGACTAGCTCCTACAATGAGCAGTTCTTC. It codes for CSARPETSSYNEQFF.

This clonotype was seen at least ten times. V gene TRBV2 combines with J gene TRBJ2-7; no firm D call. The CDR3 extends over 11 amino acids. Germline values: CDR1 SNHLY, CDR2 FYNNEI. V lost 6 bases, J lost 2 bases, and 5 bases lay in between. The CDR3 region is CASRVTYEQYF. In DNA form, the CDR3 reads TGTGCCAGCAGGGTTACCTACGAGCAGTACTTC.

This rearrangement joins TRBV10-3 to TRBJ2-7; the match to TRBD2 covers 13 bases. V lost 9 bases, J lost 0 bases, and 5 bases stayed unmatched. Per germline, CDR1 ENHRY and CDR2 SYGVKD. The CDR3 is made up of 15 amino acids. CDR3 nucleotide sequence: TGTGCCATACGGACTAGCGGGAGCCGCTCCTACGAGCAGTACTTC. Its protein is CAIRTSGSRSYEQYF.

This clonotype has just a few counts. The chain is built from TRBV12-3 or TRBV12-4 and TRBJ2-3; the match to TRBD2 covers 9 bases. CDR3 size: 15 residues. J gave up 5 bases and V 3 bases, and 6 bases lay outside the gene matches. The CDR3 region has the DNA TGTGCCAGCAGTTTCAGGCGGGGGGGCTTAGATACGCAGTATTTT. Translated, it gives CASSFRRGGLDTQYF.

In its sample, this clonotype was seen a few times. The gene calls are TRBV7-2 and TRBJ2-5; 11 bases fit TRBD2. The CDR3 loop spans 16 amino acids. Per the germline V gene, CDR1 is SGHTA and CDR2 is FQGNSA. Unmatched junction bases numbered 4, after V lost 0 bases and J lost 4 bases. The CDR3 reads CASSLARLAGSETQYF. CDR3 bases: TGTGCCAGCAGCTTAGCTAGACTAGCGGGGTCAGAGACCCAGTACTTC. The full variable domain, rest sourced from reference TRBV7-2 and TRBJ2-5, is GAGVSQSPSNKVTEKGKDVELRCDPISGHTALYWYRQSLGQGLEFLIYFQGNSAPDKSGLPSDRFSAERTGGSVSTLTIQRTQQEDSAVYLCASSLARLAGSETQYFGPGTRLLVL.

Only a few counts were recorded for this clonotype. The chain links TRBV7-2 to TRBJ1-1; TRBD1 agrees at 8 bases. CDR3 length: 14 residues. Per the germline V gene, CDR1 is SGHTA and CDR2 is FQGNSA. V shed 3 bases and J 5 bases; nucleotides not matched to a gene: 5. CDR3 DNA: TGTGCCAGCAGCTTTTACAGGGGGGAGACTGAAGCTTTCTTT. Amino acid sequence: CASSFYRGETEAFF.

Points on this clonotype: No DNA is shown, since the ends of the CDR3 on it are uncertain; the CDR3 is the one TCRdb lists. The chain has TRBV7-5 and TRBJ2-1. TRBV7-5 is given as a pseudogene. The CDR3 spans 22 residues, counting both ends. The chain's CDR3 is CISVSEQTESIGSLSTYNEQFF.

This clonotype was observed a few times. The V and J genes are TRBV9 and TRBJ2-7; D is unresolved. The CDR3 is made up of 13 amino acids. V lost 1 base and J 9 bases, leaving 14 bases between the germline ends. Germline V gene lookup returns CDR1 SGDLS and CDR2 YYNGEE. CDR3 nucleotides: TGTGCCAGCAGCGTAAGCCAGGTCTCGAGGCAGTACTTC. It yields the protein CASSVSQVSRQYF.

This clonotype was counted between two and nine times. This sequence joins TRBV11-2 and TRBJ1-1, with a possible D match to TRBD1 (5 bases). Germline CDR1 and CDR2: SGHAT and FQNNGV. The CDR3 spans 15 residues. V was trimmed by 3 bases and J by 3 bases, leaving 14 bases between them. The CDR3 spells CASSFWGWGDTEAFF. The CDR3 DNA sequence: TGTGCCAGCAGCTTCTGGGGGTGGGGGGACACTGAAGCTTTCTTT.

The J gene is TRBJ2-1, the V gene TRBV7-9, with 8 bases identical to TRBD2. CDR3 length equals 14 residues. Per the germline V gene, CDR1 is SEHNR and CDR2 is FQNEAQ (reference sequence). V was pared by 6 bases and J by 11 bases, with 12 bases of the junction left unmatched. CDR3 coding DNA: TGTGCCAGCAGAGTACGGGGACTAGAGGGCCAGCAGTTCTTC. It yields the protein CASRVRGLEGQQFF.

Only a few counts were recorded for this clonotype. This chain links TRBV7-9 with TRBJ1-4; tentatively, D is TRBD1 (6 bases). This CDR3 is built from 14 residues. CDR1 is SEHNR and CDR2 is FQNEAQ in the germline V gene (reference sequence). V lost 5 bases and J 6 bases, leaving 13 bases between the germline ends. CDR3 DNA sequence: TGTGCCAGCAGCCTCGACGGGACATATGAAAAACTGTTTTTT. Protein sequence: CASSLDGTYEKLFF.

V usage is TRBV12-3 or TRBV12-4 and J usage is TRBJ2-5, with TRBD2 matching 14 bases. Trimming cost V 2 bases and J 11 bases; bases outside gene matches: 16. This CDR3 has 18 amino acids. The DNA for the CDR3 is TGTGCCAGCAGTTTAAGGGGGACTAGCGGGAGTGCCTACAATGAGCAGTACTTC. Its translation: CASSLRGTSGSAYNEQYF.

This clonotype was seen many times. The chain carries TRBV25-1 and TRBJ1-2, with D hard to call. This CDR3 is built from 12 residues. CDR1 and CDR2 (germline): MGHDK, SYGVNS. Trimming stripped 5 bases from V and 4 bases from J, with 8 bases between. DNA for the CDR3: TGTGCCAGCAGTCGGACGGCCTATGGCTACACCTTC. Translation gives CASSRTAYGYTF.

The V and J genes are TRBV19 and TRBJ2-5; D possibly corresponds to TRBD2 (7 bases). The CDR3 contains 12 residues. Germline V lookup: CDR1 LNHDA, CDR2 SQIVND (reference sequence). V lost 1 base, J lost 11 bases, and 11 bases lay in between. The CDR3 sequence: CASSIGGGEQYF. The CDR3 DNA sequence: TGTGCCAGTAGTATAGGAGGGGGGGAGCAGTACTTC.

This rearrangement joins TRBV6-5 to TRBJ2-5; 11 bases map to TRBD2. J was trimmed by 2 bases and V by 7 bases; bases with no gene match: 9. Germline values: CDR1 MNHEY, CDR2 SVGAGI. This CDR3 contains 16 residues. In nucleotides, the CDR3 is TGTGCCAGCAAGCAGGGCTGGACTAGCGGGCAAGAGACCCAGTACTTC. Protein sequence: CASKQGWTSGQETQYF.

In its sample, this clonotype was seen a few times. The chain has TRBV6-5 and TRBJ1-2; D might be TRBD1 (6 bases). V was pared by 6 bases and J by 0 bases, with 11 bases between. The CDR3 is 14 amino acids. The germline V gene has CDR1 MNHEY and CDR2 SVGAGI. The CDR3 coding sequence is TGTGCCAGCAGGGACAGCTTAGCTAACTATGGCTACACCTTC. It specifies CASRDSLANYGYTF.